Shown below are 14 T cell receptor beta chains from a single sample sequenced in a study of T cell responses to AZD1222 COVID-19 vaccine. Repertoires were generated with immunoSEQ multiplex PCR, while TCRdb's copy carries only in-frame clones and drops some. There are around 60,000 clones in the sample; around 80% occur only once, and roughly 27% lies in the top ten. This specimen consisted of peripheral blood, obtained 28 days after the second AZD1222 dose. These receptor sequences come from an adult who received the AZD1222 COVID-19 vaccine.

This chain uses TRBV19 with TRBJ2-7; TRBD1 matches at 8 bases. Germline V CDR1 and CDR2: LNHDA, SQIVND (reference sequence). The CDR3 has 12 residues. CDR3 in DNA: TGTGTCAAGGACAGGGAGATTTACGAGCAGTACTTC. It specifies CVKDREIYEQYF.

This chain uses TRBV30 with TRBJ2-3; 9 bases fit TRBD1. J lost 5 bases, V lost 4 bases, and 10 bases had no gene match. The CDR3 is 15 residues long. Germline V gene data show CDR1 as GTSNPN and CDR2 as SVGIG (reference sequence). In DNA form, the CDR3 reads TGTGCCTGGATAAGGCCGGACAGGGGAAGAGATACGCAGTATTTT. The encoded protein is CAWIRPDRGRDTQYF. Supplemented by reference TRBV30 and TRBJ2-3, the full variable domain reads SQTIHQWPATLVQPVGSPLSLECTVEGTSNPNLYWYRQAAGRGLQLLFYSVGIGQISSEVPQNLSASRPQDRQFILSSKKLLLSDSGFYLCAWIRPDRGRDTQYFGPGTRLTVL.

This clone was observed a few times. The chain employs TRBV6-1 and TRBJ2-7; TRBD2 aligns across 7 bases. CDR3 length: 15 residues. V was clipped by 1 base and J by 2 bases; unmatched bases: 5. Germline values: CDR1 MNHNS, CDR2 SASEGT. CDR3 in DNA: TGTGCCAGCAGTGAAGGACTAGCTACCGCCTACGAGCAGTACTTC. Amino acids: CASSEGLATAYEQYF.

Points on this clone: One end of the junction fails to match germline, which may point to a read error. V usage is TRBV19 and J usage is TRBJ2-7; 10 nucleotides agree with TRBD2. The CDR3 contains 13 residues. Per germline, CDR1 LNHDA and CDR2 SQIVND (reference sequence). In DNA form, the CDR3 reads TGTGCCAGTAGTCTAGCGGGAGCCTATGAGCAGTACTTC. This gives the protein CASSLAGAYEQYF.

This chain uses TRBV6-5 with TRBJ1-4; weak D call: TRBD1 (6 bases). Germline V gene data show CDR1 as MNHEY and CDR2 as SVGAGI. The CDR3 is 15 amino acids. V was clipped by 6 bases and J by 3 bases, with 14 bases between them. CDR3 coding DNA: TGTGCCAGCAGCTGGCTGGGGGCCCCTAATGAAAAACTGTTTTTT. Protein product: CASSWLGAPNEKLFF.

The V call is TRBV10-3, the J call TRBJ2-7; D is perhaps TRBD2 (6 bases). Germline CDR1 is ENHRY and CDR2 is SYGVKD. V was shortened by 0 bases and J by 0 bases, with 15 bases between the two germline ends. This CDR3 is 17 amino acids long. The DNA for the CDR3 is TGTGCCATCAGTGAGTCGAAAGGGCGGGGAAGCTCCTACGAGCAGTACTTC. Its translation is CAISESKGRGSSYEQYF.

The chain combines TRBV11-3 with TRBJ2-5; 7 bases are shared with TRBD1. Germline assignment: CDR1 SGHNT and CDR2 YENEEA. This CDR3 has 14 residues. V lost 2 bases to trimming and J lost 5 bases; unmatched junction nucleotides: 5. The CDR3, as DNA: TGTGCCAGCAGCTTAACAGGGGCTGGGGAGACCCAGTACTTC. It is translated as CASSLTGAGETQYF.

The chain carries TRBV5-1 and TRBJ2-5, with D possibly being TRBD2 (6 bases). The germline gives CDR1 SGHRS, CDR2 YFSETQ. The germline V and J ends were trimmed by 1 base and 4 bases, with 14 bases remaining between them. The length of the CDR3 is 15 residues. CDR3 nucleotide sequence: TGCGCCAGCAGCTTGAACGCGGGAATCGGAGAGACCCAGTACTTC. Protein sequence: CASSLNAGIGETQYF.

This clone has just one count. The DNA of the CDR3 is TGTGCCAGCAGTCCCGAAAGGGGTTACAATGAGCAGTTCTTC. Encoded protein: CASSPERGYNEQFF. This chain connects TRBV6-5 to TRBJ2-1; D possibly corresponds to TRBD1 (5 bases). The CDR3 loop spans 14 amino acids. Germline CDR1 reads MNHEY; CDR2 reads SVGAGI. V was shortened by 5 bases and J by 4 bases, with 12 bases between the two germline ends.

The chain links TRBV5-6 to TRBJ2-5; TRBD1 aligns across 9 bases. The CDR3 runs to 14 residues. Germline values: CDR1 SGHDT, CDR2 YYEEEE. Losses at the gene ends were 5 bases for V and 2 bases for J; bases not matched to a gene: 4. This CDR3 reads CASSWTGEQETQYF. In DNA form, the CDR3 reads TGTGCCAGCAGTTGGACAGGGGAACAAGAGACCCAGTACTTC. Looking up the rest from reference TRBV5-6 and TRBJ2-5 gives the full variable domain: DAGVTQSPTHLIKTRGQQVTLRCSPKSGHDTVSWYQQALGQGPQFIFQYYEEEERQRGNFPDRFSGHQFPNYSSELNVNALLLGDSALYLCASSWTGEQETQYFGPGTRLLVL.

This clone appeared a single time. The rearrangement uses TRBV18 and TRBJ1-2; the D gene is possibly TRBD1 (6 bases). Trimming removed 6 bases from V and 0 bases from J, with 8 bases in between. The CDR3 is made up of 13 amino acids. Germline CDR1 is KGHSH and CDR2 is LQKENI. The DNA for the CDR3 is TGTGCCAGCTCGCGGACAGCTAACTATGGCTACACCTTC. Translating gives CASSRTANYGYTF.

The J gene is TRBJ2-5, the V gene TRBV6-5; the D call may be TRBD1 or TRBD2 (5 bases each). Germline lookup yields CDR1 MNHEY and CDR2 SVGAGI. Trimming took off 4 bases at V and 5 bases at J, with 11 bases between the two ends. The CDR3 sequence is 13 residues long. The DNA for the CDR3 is TGTGCCAGCAGTTCCCAACGGGGCGAGACCCAGTACTTC. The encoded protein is CASSSQRGETQYF.

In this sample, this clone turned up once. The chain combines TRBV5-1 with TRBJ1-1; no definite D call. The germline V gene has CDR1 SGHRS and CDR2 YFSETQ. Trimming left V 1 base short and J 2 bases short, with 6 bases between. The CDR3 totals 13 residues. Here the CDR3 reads CASSLTANTEAFF. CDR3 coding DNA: TGCGCCAGCAGCTTGACAGCTAACACTGAAGCTTTCTTT.

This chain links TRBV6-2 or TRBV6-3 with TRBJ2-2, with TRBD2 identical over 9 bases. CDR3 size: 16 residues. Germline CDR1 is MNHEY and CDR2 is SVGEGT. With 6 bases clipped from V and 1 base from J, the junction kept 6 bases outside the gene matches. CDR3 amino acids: CASSPRSGGNTGELFF. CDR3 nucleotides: TGTGCCAGCAGCCCACGTAGCGGGGGGAACACCGGGGAGCTGTTTTTT.